The sample holds a few counts of the clone carrying this T cell receptor beta chain. The sample originates from a study of blood T cell repertoires in COVID-19. The overall study: There were acute and convalescent COVID-19 samples, and they came from the United States, Italy and Spain.

The participants were between about 18 and 90 years old and came from about two dozen US areas. How the authors handled the data: Cell counts per sample came from amplifying reference gene primers. Generated by immunoSEQ multiplex PCR, the TCRdb table keeps only in-frame clones and is missing some. The V and J calls and the clone size are those of that table, but D and trimming were determined from the DNA. The sample lists approximately 200,000 clones, approximately 90% seen once, with approximately 10% in the top ten. Between the trimmed V and J ends, which lost 4 bases and 8 bases, there was a span of 14 bases. From germline, CDR1 is MDHEN and CDR2 SYDVKM. The CDR3 is 13 amino acids.

The gene calls are TRBV28 and TRBJ1-2; the D is unclear. Sequenced sample: PBMCs or T cells enriched from blood (not recorded which). This receptor was obtained from a man aged 18 to 30 with acute COVID-19. The CDR3 DNA follows: TGTGCCAGCAGTTGGTTAGAGGATTTCGGCTACACCTTC. Protein: CASSWLEDFGYTF.